This T cell receptor beta chain was found in a study of a mutant IDH1 vaccine in newly diagnosed glioma. Study-wide context: Vaccines began 4-6 weeks after radiotherapy alone, or with temozolomide cycles. Former treatment meant radiotherapy, temozolomide, or both; the majority had gotten both. V12 occurred at week 35 and V13 at week 47.

In the case of this clone: Antigen specificity is unknown.

Time point specified: week 35, safety follow-up. One vaccine dose held 300 ug of mutant IDH1 20-mer peptide and came with topical imiquimod. Generated by immunoSEQ multiplex PCR, the TCRdb table keeps only in-frame clones and is missing some. The data hold approximately 50,000 clones, with over 60% observed a single time. This clonotype was obtained from a man in his forties with glioma. Sample: PBMCs, taken from a glioma patient whose treatment included an IDH1 peptide vaccine.

In nucleotides, the CDR3 is TGTGCCAGCAGTTTATCGTCTGATAGCAATCAGCCCCAGCATTTT. Amino acid sequence: CASSLSSDSNQPQHF. This chain joins TRBV27 and TRBJ1-5; D remains ambiguous. Per the germline V gene, CDR1 is MNHEY and CDR2 is SMNVEV (reference sequence). V was pared by 0 bases and J by 0 bases, with 6 bases between. This CDR3 contains 15 residues.